The 32 T cell receptor beta chains given below trace back to one sample, sequenced in a study of sequential checkpoint blockade in melanoma. Treatment in this sample: randomized to nivolumab then ipilimumab (arm A) or the reverse (arm B). Produced via immunoSEQ multiplex PCR; TCRdb's table is partial and in-frame only. Of approximately 4,900 clones in the sample, about a quarter were seen once. The source material was tumor tissue (inferred from file names), sampled from a patient given nivolumab and ipilimumab in sequence. The source is a human donor with melanoma.

At least ten counts were recorded for this clone. J is TRBJ1-5 and V is TRBV23-1; D is uncertain. TRBV23-1 belongs to the ORF category, with a function that is uncertain. The V gene lost 6 bases and the J gene lost 7 bases, with 13 bases spanning the gap. The CDR3 extends over 13 amino acids. The CDR3 reads CASSLDLGQPQHF. CDR3 nucleotide sequence: TGCGCCAGCAGCTTAGACCTAGGCCAGCCCCAGCATTTT.

The rearrangement joins TRBV30 to TRBJ2-5, with a tentative D call TRBD1 (6 bases). The CDR3 has 13 amino acids. With 2 bases removed from V and 4 bases from J, the gap between germline ends came to 11 bases. CDR1 and CDR2 (germline): GTSNPN, SVGIG (reference sequence). CDR3 sequence (DNA): TGTGCCTGGAGTCCCAGCAGGGGAGAGACCCAGTACTTC. Protein sequence: CAWSPSRGETQYF.

There are a few counts of this clone. The gene calls are TRBV28 and TRBJ2-5; D not resolved. CDR3 length: 15 amino acids. V lost 7 bases and J lost 3, with 18 bases in between. The germline V gene has CDR1 MDHEN and CDR2 SYDVKM. For the CDR3, the DNA is TGTGCCAGCACCCCCGGACGGCGGTTAGAAGAGACCCAGTACTTC. This translates into CASTPGRRLEETQYF.

The chain employs TRBV19 and TRBJ1-5, with D unresolved. CDR1 and CDR2 (germline): LNHDA, SQIVND (reference sequence). The CDR3 contains 15 residues. V was trimmed by 3 bases and J by 2 bases, leaving 11 bases between them. The CDR3: CASSMGPAGNQPQHF. The CDR3 nucleotides read TGTGCCAGTAGTATGGGCCCCGCCGGCAATCAGCCCCAGCATTTT.

In its sample, this clone was seen a few times. This chain uses TRBV4-1 with TRBJ2-3; D may be TRBD2 (6 bases). Germline CDR1 reads MGHRA; CDR2 reads YSYEKL. This CDR3 spans 17 amino acids. V was pared by 0 bases and J by 0 bases, with 13 bases between. CDR3 sequence: CASSQDFGGASTDTQYF. The CDR3 bases are TGCGCCAGCAGCCAAGATTTCGGAGGGGCTAGCACAGATACGCAGTATTTT.

This clone was recorded many times. The chain recombines TRBV28 with TRBJ2-5; D ambiguous. The CDR3 is 14 residues long. CDR1 is MDHEN, CDR2 SYDVKM, per germline. V lost 6 bases to trimming and J lost 2 bases, with 13 bases between them. The CDR3 DNA follows: TGTGCCAGCAGGGGCCAGAGACTTCAAGAGACCCAGTACTTC. This translates into CASRGQRLQETQYF.

This clone was recorded a few times. The V and J genes are TRBV28 and TRBJ2-2; the D gene is possibly TRBD1 (6 bases). Looked up from germline, CDR1 is MDHEN and CDR2 is SYDVKM. The CDR3 is 14 amino acids. V lost 6 bases, J lost 7 bases, and 15 bases lay in between. CDR3 sequence reads: CASRSGGAGGELFF. The CDR3 DNA follows: TGTGCCAGCAGGTCTGGGGGCGCGGGCGGGGAGCTGTTTTTT.

This clone is classed as medium-sized (0.01 to 0.1%). The CDR3 loop reads CASSPGLGTDTQYF. CDR3 coding DNA: TGTGCCAGCAGTCCCGGACTGGGCACAGATACGCAGTATTTT. This chain uses TRBV11-3 with TRBJ2-3; the D gene is possibly TRBD2 (5 bases). This CDR3 contains 14 residues. The V gene's germline CDR1 is SGHNT and CDR2 YENEEA. V was pared by 6 bases and J by 1 base, with 11 bases between.

Many counts were recorded for this clone. This chain links TRBV11-3 with TRBJ2-1; TRBD2 matches 8 bases. V lost 1 base to trimming and J lost 9 bases; unmatched junction nucleotides: 8. The CDR3 consists of 15 residues. Germline assignment: CDR1 SGHNT and CDR2 YENEEA. The DNA of the CDR3 is TGTGCCAGCAGCTTAGGCCCCAGCGGGAGCCTTGAGCAGTTCTTC. This encodes CASSLGPSGSLEQFF.

This clone ranks as medium-sized. The CDR3 nucleotides read TGTGCCAGCAGCTTAGGCGGGACAGGGCCCTATAATTCACCCCTCCACTTT. Translated, it gives CASSLGGTGPYNSPLHF. The rearrangement uses TRBV11-3 and TRBJ1-6; TRBD1 matches 9 bases. The CDR3 extends over 17 amino acids. The V gene end was trimmed by 1 base and the J gene end by 2 bases; junction bases not matched to a gene: 3. Germline V CDR1 and CDR2: SGHNT, YENEEA. Based on the CDR3 plus reference TRBV11-3 and TRBJ1-6, the full variable domain is EAGVVQSPRYKIIEKKQPVAFWCNPISGHNTLYWYLQNLGQGPELLIRYENEEAVDDSQLPKDRFSAERLKGVDSTLKIQPAELGDSAVYLCASSLGGTGPYNSPLHFGNGTRLTVT.

This clone was detected many times. This chain connects TRBV5-8 to TRBJ2-5; D may match TRBD1 or TRBD2 (5 bases each). Between the trimmed V and J ends, which lost 4 bases and 5 bases, there was a span of 12 bases. The germline gives CDR1 SGHTS, CDR2 YDEGEE. The CDR3 sequence is 13 residues long. The CDR3 DNA follows: TGTGCCAGCAGCGGGACGCCAGGGGAGACCCAGTACTTC. As protein: CASSGTPGETQYF.

By share of the sample, this clone is medium-sized. The chain has TRBV9 and TRBJ2-5; 9 bases are a match to TRBD2. The CDR3 consists of 16 residues. V trimming: 5 bases; J trimming: 4 bases; junction bases outside the gene matches: 12. Germline loops: CDR1 SGDLS, CDR2 YYNGEE. The CDR3 sequence is CASSSSGMGPAETQYF. For the CDR3, the DNA is TGTGCCAGCAGTTCTAGCGGGATGGGTCCCGCAGAGACCCAGTACTTC.

This clone is judged medium-sized. The chain uses TRBV11-3 and TRBJ2-3, with TRBD2 matching 10 bases. V dropped 7 bases and J dropped 4; count of bases not matched to a gene: 14. Germline values: CDR1 SGHNT, CDR2 YENEEA. This CDR3 spans 17 amino acids. CDR3 residues: CASIQNQREGRPDTQYF. In nucleotides, the CDR3 is TGTGCCAGCATCCAAAATCAGCGGGAGGGCAGGCCAGATACGCAGTATTTT.

This clone was seen a handful of times. The chain carries TRBV30 and TRBJ1-1, with 8 bases lining up with TRBD1. The CDR3 sequence is 14 residues long. CDR1 is GTSNPN and CDR2 is SVGIG in the germline V gene (reference sequence). J gave up 3 bases and V 4 bases, and 7 bases lay outside the gene matches. CDR3 sequence: CAWKDRGSYTEAFF. The DNA for the CDR3 is TGTGCCTGGAAAGACAGGGGAAGTTACACTGAAGCTTTCTTT.

This clone was detected only a few times. J is TRBJ2-3 and V is TRBV11-3, with D perhaps matching TRBD1 (6 bases). The CDR3 contains 14 residues. V dropped 3 bases and J dropped 2 bases, with 9 bases sitting between them. Germline V gene sequence: CDR1 SGHNT, CDR2 YENEEA. This CDR3 is CASSLDSFTDTQYF. The CDR3 region has the DNA TGTGCCAGCAGCTTGGACAGCTTCACAGATACGCAGTATTTT.

The chain couples TRBV28 to TRBJ2-1; D is possibly TRBD2 (7 bases). CDR3 length: 16 amino acids. CDR1 MDHEN and CDR2 SYDVKM come from the germline V gene. V gave up 7 bases and J gave up 6 bases, with 22 bases separating them. The CDR3 is CASNGPSRRGANEQFF. For the CDR3, the DNA is TGTGCCAGCAACGGACCTAGCCGCCGGGGGGCCAATGAGCAGTTCTTC.

This rearrangement joins TRBV29-1 to TRBJ1-3; possible D gene TRBD1, 5 bases. The V end was cut by 8 bases, the J end by 5 bases, with 13 bases between. The V gene's germline CDR1 is SQVTM and CDR2 ANQGSEA. The CDR3 length is 12 residues. The CDR3 reads CSTIAGRNTIYF. DNA for the CDR3: TGCAGCACCATCGCAGGGAGAAACACCATATATTTT.

The genes are TRBV29-1 and TRBJ2-2; D tentatively reads TRBD1 or TRBD2 (5 bases each). The V and J ends lost 4 bases and 3 bases respectively, with 18 bases between them. The CDR3 is 16 amino acids. From germline, CDR1 is SQVTM and CDR2 ANQGSEA. CDR3 DNA: TGCAGCGTTGTATGGCGCCGTCGGGGCGACACCGGGGAGCTGTTTTTT. Translated: CSVVWRRRGDTGELFF.

This clone has more than one count but fewer than ten. In DNA form, the CDR3 reads TGTGCCAGCAGTCGAGGATACGAGCAGTACTTC. The encoded protein is CASSRGYEQYF. This chain links TRBV6-4 with TRBJ2-7; D not resolved. V lost 5 bases and J 4 bases, leaving 6 bases between the germline ends. Germline V lookup: CDR1 MRHNA, CDR2 SNTAGT. CDR3 length: 11 amino acids.

The chain links TRBV18 to TRBJ1-4, with D possibly matching TRBD1 (5 bases). V shed 5 bases and J shed 10 bases, with 14 bases lying between them. From germline, CDR1 is KGHSH and CDR2 LQKENI. The CDR3 consists of 13 residues. This CDR3 reads CASSSEGQAKLFF. For the CDR3, the DNA is TGTGCCAGCTCAAGTGAGGGGCAAGCAAAACTGTTTTTT.

The V call is TRBV28, the J call TRBJ1-2; D remains unclear. Trimming pared 8 bases from V and 7 bases from J, leaving 29 bases between. This CDR3 is built from 17 residues. Germline V gene data show CDR1 as MDHEN and CDR2 as SYDVKM. The CDR3 loop is CASLDEYSVSPISGYTF. DNA of the CDR3: TGTGCCAGCCTGGACGAATACTCGGTCTCTCCTATATCTGGCTACACCTTC.

The rearrangement joins TRBV6-8 to TRBJ1-2; a weak D match, TRBD1 (6 bases). CDR3 length equals 13 residues. The germline V and J ends were trimmed by 4 bases and 6 bases, with 12 bases remaining between them. Germline V gene sequence: CDR1 MNHGY, CDR2 SAAAGT. The DNA for the CDR3 is TGTGCCAGCAGTTTTTTGGGGGCGCATGGCTACACCTTC. Translation gives CASSFLGAHGYTF.

The genes are TRBV18 and TRBJ1-6, with D possibly TRBD1 on 6 matching bases. With 3 bases removed from V and 4 bases from J, the gap between germline ends came to 19 bases. The CDR3 sequence is 18 residues long. Germline loops: CDR1 KGHSH, CDR2 LQKENI. In DNA form, the CDR3 reads TGTGCCAGCTCACCGGATGGGGGGGCCCGCCTTTATAATTCACCCCTCCACTTT. Translating it yields CASSPDGGARLYNSPLHF.

The gene calls are TRBV11-3 and TRBJ2-5, with unresolved D. With 2 bases removed from V and 2 bases from J, the gap between germline ends came to 9 bases. Germline loops: CDR1 SGHNT, CDR2 YENEEA. The CDR3 is 14 amino acids. The CDR3 bases are TGTGCCAGCAGCTTACCACTGGGACAAGAGACCCAGTACTTC. It specifies CASSLPLGQETQYF.

This clone was found a few times. This chain connects TRBV6-8 to TRBJ2-3; weak D call: TRBD1 (5 bases). V was trimmed by 7 bases and J by 3 bases, leaving 8 bases between them. The CDR3 extends over 12 amino acids. The V gene's germline CDR1 is MNHGY and CDR2 SAAAGT. CDR3 nucleotides: TGTGCCAGCACAACAGGTACAGATACGCAGTATTTT. It translates to CASTTGTDTQYF.

This chain uses TRBV25-1 with TRBJ2-5, with D possibly TRBD1 on 7 matching bases. In germline, CDR1 is MGHDK, CDR2 SYGVNS. With 6 bases removed from V and 2 bases from J, the gap between germline ends came to 19 bases. The CDR3 is 16 amino acids. The CDR3 here is CASSEGGTAVQETQYF. The CDR3 DNA reads as TGTGCCAGCAGCGAAGGCGGGACAGCGGTACAAGAGACCCAGTACTTC.

This clone is medium-sized in the sample. This chain links TRBV28 with TRBJ2-3, with 11 nucleotides matching TRBD2. The CDR3 is made up of 15 amino acids. V gave up 6 bases and J gave up 6 bases; unmatched junction bases: 8. Per the germline V gene, CDR1 is MDHEN and CDR2 is SYDVKM. In DNA form, the CDR3 reads TGTGCCAGCAGATCCGGGACTAGCGGCCTTGATACGCAGTATTTT. It is translated as CASRSGTSGLDTQYF.

The rearrangement uses TRBV28 and TRBJ2-7, with D hard to call. V shed 3 bases and J shed 3 bases, with 6 bases lying between them. Germline values: CDR1 MDHEN, CDR2 SYDVKM. The CDR3 has 12 residues. CDR3 coding DNA: TGTGCCAGCAGTTTTGAATACTACGAGCAGTACTTC. It yields the protein CASSFEYYEQYF.

V is TRBV6-8 and J is TRBJ2-1; D is perhaps TRBD2 (6 bases). The germline gives CDR1 MNHGY, CDR2 SAAAGT. This CDR3 spans 15 amino acids. With 2 bases removed from V and 3 bases from J, the gap between germline ends came to 11 bases. The DNA of the CDR3 is TGTGCCAGCAGTTACATCGGACTACACTACAATGAGCAGTTCTTC. Its translation: CASSYIGLHYNEQFF.

This rearrangement joins TRBV28 to TRBJ2-7, with D maybe TRBD1 (6 bases). The CDR3 is made up of 19 amino acids. The V gene lost 5 bases and the J gene lost 2 bases, with 28 bases spanning the gap. The germline V gene encodes CDR1 MDHEN and CDR2 SYDVKM. The CDR3 protein is CASSTKIANRAKRPYEQYF. CDR3 sequence (DNA): TGTGCCAGCAGTACAAAAATCGCGAACAGGGCGAAGAGGCCCTACGAGCAGTACTTC.

In its sample, this clone ranks as medium-sized. This chain joins TRBV11-3 and TRBJ1-2; 10 nucleotides agree with TRBD1. CDR1 is SGHNT, CDR2 YENEEA, per germline. Trimming cost V 3 bases and J 7 bases; bases outside gene matches: 8. The length of the CDR3 is 15 residues. DNA for the CDR3: TGTGCCAGCAGCTTGGAGGGACAGGGGCTGGGTGGCTACACCTTC. Translating gives CASSLEGQGLGGYTF.

By frequency in the sample, this clone is large (0.1 to 1%). V gene TRBV12-2 combines with J gene TRBJ2-2; the table calls TRBD2, which could not be checked here. TRBV12-2 is reported as a pseudogene. The CDR3 loop spans 14 amino acids. This chain's CDR3 is CANRTPSNTGELFF. CDR3 nucleotide sequence: TGTGCCAATAGGACTCCATCGAACACCGGGGAGCTGTTTTTT.